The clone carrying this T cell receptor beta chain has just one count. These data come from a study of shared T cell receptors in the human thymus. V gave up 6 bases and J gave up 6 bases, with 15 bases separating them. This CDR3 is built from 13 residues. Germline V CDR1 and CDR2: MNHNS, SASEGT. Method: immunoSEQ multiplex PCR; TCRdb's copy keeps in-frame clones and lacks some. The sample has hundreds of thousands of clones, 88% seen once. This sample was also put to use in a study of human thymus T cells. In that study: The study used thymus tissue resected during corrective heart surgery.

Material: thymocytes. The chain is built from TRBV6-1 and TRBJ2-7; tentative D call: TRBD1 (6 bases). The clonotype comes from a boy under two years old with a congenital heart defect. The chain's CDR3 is CASRSQGESEQYF. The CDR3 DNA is TGTGCCAGCAGGTCACAGGGAGAATCCGAGCAGTACTTC.